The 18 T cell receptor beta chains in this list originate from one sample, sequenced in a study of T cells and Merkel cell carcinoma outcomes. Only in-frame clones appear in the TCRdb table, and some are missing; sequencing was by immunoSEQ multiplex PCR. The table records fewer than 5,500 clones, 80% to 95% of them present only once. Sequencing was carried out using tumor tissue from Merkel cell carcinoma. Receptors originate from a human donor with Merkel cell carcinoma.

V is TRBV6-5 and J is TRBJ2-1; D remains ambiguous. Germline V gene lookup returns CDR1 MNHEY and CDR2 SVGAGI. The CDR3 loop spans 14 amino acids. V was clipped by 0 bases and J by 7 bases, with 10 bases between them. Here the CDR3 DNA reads TGTGCCAGCAGTTACTCAACGGCTGGGAATGAGCAGTTCTTC. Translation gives CASSYSTAGNEQFF.

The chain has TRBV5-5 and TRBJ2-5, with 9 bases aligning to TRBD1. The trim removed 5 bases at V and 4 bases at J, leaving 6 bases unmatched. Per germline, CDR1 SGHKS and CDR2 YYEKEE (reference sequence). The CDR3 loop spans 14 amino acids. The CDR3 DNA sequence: TGTGCCAGCAGACAAACACAGGGGGCAGAGACCCAGTACTTC. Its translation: CASRQTQGAETQYF.

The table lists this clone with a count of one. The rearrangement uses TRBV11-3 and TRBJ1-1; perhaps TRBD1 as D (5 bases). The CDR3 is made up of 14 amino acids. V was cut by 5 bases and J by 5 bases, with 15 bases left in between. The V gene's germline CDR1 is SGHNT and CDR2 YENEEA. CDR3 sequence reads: CASSPKAGPTEAFF. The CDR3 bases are TGTGCCAGCAGCCCTAAGGCAGGGCCAACTGAAGCTTTCTTT.

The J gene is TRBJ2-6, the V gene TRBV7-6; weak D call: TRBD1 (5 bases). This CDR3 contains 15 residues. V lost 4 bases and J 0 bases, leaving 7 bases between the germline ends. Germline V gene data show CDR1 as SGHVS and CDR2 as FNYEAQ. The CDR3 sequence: CASSYDSSGANVLTF. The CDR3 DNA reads TGTGCCAGCAGCTACGACAGCTCTGGGGCCAACGTCCTGACTTTC.

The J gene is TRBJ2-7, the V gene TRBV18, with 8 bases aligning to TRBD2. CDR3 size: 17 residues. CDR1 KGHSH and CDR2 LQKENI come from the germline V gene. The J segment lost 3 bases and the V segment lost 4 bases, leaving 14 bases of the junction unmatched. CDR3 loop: CASSLRVSGTSFYEQYF. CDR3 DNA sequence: TGTGCCAGCTCACTACGAGTTAGCGGGACCTCCTTCTACGAGCAGTACTTC.

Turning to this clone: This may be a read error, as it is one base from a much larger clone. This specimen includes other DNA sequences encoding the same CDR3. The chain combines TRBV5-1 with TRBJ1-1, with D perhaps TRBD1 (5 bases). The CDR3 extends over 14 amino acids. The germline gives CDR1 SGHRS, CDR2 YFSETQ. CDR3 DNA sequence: TGCGCCACCTCACCGGGACCTATGAATACTGAAGCTTTCTTT. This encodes CATSPGPMNTEAFF.

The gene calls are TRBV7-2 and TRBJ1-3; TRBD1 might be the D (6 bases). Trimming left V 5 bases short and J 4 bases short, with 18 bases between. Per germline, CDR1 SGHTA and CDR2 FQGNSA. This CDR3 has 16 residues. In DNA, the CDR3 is TGTGCCAGCAGCGCCCACCGGGGGGCGGCGGGAAACACCATATATTTT. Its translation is CASSAHRGAAGNTIYF. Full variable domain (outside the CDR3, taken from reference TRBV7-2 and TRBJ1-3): GAGVSQSPSNKVTEKGKDVELRCDPISGHTALYWYRQSLGQGLEFLIYFQGNSAPDKSGLPSDRFSAERTGGSVSTLTIQRTQQEDSAVYLCASSAHRGAAGNTIYFGEGSWLTVV.

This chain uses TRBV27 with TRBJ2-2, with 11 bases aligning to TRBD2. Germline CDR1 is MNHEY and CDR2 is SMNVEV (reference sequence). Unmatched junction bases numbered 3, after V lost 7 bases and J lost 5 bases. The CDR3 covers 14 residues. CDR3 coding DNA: TGTGCCAGCAACCCTAGCGGGGGGACCGGGGAGCTGTTTTTT. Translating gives CASNPSGGTGELFF.

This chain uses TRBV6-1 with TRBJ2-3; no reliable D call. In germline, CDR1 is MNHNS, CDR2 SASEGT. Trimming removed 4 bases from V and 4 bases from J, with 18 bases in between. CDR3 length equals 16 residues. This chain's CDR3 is CASSGISSLTPDTQYF. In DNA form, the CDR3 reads TGTGCCAGCAGTGGTATTAGCAGCCTTACCCCAGATACGCAGTATTTT.

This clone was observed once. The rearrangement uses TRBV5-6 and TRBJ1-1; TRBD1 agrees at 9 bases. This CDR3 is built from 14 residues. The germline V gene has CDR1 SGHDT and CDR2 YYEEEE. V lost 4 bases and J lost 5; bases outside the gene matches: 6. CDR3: CASSKGTGLTEAFF. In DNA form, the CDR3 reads TGTGCCAGCAGCAAAGGGACAGGGTTAACTGAAGCTTTCTTT.

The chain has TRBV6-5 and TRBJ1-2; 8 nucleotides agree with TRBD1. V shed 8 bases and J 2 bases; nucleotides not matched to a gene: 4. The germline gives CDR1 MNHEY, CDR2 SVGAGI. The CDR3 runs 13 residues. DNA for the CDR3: TGTGCCAGCCCCCACAGGGGGAACTATGGCTACACCTTC. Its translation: CASPHRGNYGYTF.

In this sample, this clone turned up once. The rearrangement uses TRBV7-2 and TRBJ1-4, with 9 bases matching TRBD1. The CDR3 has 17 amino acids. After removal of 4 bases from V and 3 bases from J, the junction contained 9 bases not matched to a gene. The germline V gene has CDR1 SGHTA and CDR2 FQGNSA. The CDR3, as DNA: TGTGCCAGCAGCTCCGACAGGGGGATAAGGTCTAATGAAAAACTGTTTTTT. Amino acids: CASSSDRGIRSNEKLFF.

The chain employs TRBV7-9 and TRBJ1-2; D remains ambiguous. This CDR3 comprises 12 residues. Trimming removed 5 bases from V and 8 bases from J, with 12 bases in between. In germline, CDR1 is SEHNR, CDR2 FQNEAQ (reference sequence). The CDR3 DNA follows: TGTGCCAGCAGCCCGTCATCTATCGGCTACACCTTC. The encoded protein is CASSPSSIGYTF.

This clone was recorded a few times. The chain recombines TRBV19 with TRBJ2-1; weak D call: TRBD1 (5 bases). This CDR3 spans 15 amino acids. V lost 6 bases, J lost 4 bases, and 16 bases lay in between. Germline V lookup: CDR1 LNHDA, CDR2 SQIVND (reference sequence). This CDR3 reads CASRVGQGLYNEQFF. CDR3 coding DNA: TGTGCCAGTAGAGTCGGGCAGGGTCTTTACAATGAGCAGTTCTTC.

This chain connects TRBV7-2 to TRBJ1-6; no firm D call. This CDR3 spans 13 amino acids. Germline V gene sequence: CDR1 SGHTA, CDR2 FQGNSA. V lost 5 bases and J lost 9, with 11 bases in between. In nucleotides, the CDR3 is TGTGCCAGCAGCCGAAAAGGTAGTTCACCCCTCCACTTT. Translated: CASSRKGSSPLHF.

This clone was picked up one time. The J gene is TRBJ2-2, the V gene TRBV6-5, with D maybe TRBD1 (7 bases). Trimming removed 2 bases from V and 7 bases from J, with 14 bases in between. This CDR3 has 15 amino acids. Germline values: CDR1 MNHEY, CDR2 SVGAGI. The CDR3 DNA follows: TGTGCCAGCAGTTACGGCCAGGGGGGATTCGGGGAGCTGTTTTTT. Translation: CASSYGQGGFGELFF.

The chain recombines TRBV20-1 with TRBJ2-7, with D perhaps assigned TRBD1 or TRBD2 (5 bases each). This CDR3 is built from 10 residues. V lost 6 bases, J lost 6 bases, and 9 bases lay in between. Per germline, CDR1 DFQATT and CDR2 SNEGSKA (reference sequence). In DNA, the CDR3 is TGCAGTGCCGAGGGGAGCGAGCAGTACTTC. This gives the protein CSAEGSEQYF.

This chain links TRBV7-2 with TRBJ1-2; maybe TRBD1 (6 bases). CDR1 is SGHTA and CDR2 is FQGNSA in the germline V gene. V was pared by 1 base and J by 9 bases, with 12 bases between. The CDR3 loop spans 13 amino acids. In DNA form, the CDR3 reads TGTGCCAGCAGCTTAGAGTTGGGGGACAGCTACACCTTC. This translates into CASSLELGDSYTF. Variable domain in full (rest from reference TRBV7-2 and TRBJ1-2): GAGVSQSPSNKVTEKGKDVELRCDPISGHTALYWYRQSLGQGLEFLIYFQGNSAPDKSGLPSDRFSAERTGGSVSTLTIQRTQQEDSAVYLCASSLELGDSYTFGSGTRLTVV.